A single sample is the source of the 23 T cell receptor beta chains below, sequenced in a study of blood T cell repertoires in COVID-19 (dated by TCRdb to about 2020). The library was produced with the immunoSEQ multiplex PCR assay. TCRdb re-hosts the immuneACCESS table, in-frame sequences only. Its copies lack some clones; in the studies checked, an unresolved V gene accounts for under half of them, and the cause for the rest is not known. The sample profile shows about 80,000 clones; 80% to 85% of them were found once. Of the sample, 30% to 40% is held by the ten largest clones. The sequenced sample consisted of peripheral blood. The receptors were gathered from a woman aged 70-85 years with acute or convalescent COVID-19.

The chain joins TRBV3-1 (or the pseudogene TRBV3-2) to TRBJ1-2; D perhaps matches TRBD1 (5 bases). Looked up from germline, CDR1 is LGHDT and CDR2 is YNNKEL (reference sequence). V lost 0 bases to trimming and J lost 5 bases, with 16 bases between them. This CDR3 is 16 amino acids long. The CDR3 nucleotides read TGTGCCAGCAGCCAAGATTTATCGGCTGGGGGGTATGGCTACACCTTC. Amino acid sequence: CASSQDLSAGGYGYTF.

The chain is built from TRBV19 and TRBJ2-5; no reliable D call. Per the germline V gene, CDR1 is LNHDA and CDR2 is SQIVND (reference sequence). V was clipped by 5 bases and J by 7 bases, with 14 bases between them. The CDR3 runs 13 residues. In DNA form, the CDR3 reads TGTGCCAGTAGTTTACAGAGAGTTGGGACCCAGTACTTC. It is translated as CASSLQRVGTQYF.

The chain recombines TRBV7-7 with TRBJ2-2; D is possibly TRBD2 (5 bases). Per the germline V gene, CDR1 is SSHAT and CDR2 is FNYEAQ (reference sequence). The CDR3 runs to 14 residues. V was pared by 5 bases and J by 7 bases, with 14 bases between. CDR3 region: CASSLVEGNGELFF. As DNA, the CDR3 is TGTGCCAGCAGCCTCGTTGAGGGTAACGGGGAGCTGTTTTTT.

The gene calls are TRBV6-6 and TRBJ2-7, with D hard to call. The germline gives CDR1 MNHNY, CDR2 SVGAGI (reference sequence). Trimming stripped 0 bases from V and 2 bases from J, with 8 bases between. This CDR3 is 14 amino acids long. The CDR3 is CASSYSAEPYEQYF. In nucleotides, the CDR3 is TGTGCCAGCAGTTACTCCGCAGAACCCTACGAGCAGTACTTC.

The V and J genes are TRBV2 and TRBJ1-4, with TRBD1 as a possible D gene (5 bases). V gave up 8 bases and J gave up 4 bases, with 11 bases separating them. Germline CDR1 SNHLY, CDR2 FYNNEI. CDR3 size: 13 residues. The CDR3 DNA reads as TGTGCCAGCGACCGGGGGATTAATGAAAAACTGTTTTTT. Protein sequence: CASDRGINEKLFF. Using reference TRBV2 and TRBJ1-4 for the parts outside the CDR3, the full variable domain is EPEVTQTPSHQVTQMGQEVILRCVPISNHLYFYWYRQILGQKVEFLVSFYNNEISEKSEIFDDQFSVERPDGSNFTLKIRSTKLEDSAMYFCASDRGINEKLFFGSGTQLSVL.

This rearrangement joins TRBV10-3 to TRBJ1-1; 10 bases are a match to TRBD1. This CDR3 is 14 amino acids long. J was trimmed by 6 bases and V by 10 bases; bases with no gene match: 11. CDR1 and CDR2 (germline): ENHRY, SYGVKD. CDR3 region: CASASGQGFAEAFF. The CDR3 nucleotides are TGTGCCAGTGCGTCGGGACAGGGGTTCGCTGAAGCTTTCTTT.

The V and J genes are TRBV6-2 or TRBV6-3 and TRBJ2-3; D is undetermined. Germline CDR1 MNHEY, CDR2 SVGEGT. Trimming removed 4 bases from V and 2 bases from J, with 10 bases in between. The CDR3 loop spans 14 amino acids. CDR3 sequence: CASSWYSSTDTQYF. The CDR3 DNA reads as TGTGCCAGCAGTTGGTACTCGTCCACAGATACGCAGTATTTT.

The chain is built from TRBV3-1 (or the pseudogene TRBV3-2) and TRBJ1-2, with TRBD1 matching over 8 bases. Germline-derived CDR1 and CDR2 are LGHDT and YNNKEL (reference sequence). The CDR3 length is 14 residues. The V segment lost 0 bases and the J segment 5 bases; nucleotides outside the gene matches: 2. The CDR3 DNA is TGTGCCAGCAGCCAAGATAGGACAGGGTATGGCTACACCTTC. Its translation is CASSQDRTGYGYTF.

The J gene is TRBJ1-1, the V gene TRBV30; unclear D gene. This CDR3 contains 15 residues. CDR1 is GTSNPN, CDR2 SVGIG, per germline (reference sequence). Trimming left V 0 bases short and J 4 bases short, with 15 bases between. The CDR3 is CAWSVHWGEGTEAFF. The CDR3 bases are TGTGCCTGGAGTGTTCATTGGGGAGAGGGCACTGAAGCTTTCTTT. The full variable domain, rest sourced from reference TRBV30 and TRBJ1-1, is SQTIHQWPATLVQPVGSPLSLECTVEGTSNPNLYWYRQAAGRGLQLLFYSVGIGQISSEVPQNLSASRPQDRQFILSSKKLLLSDSGFYLCAWSVHWGEGTEAFFGQGTRLTVV.

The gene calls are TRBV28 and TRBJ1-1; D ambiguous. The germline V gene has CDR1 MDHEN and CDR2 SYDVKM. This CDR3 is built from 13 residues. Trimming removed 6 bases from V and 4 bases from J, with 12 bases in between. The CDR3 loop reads CASRQPEATEAFF. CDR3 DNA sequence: TGTGCCAGCAGGCAACCAGAGGCCACTGAAGCTTTCTTT.

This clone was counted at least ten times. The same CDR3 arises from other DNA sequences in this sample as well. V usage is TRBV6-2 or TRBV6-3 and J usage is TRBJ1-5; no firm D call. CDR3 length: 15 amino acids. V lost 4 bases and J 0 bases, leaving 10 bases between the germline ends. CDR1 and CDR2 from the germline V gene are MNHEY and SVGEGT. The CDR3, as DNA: TGTGCCAGCAGTTTTGGCAGTCATAGCAATCAGCCCCAGCATTTT. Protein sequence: CASSFGSHSNQPQHF.

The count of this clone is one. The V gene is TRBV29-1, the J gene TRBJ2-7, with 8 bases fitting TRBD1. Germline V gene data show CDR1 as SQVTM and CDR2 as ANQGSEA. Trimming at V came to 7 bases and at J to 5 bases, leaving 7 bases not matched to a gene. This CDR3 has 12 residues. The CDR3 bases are TGCAGCGGGGGGACAGGTTTCAACGAGCAGTACTTC. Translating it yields CSGGTGFNEQYF.

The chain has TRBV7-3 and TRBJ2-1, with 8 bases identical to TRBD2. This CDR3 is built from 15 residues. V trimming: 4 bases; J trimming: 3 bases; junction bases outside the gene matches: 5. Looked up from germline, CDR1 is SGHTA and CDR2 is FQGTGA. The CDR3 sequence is CASSSIAGFYNEQFF. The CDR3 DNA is TGTGCCAGCAGCTCCATAGCGGGATTCTACAATGAGCAGTTCTTC.

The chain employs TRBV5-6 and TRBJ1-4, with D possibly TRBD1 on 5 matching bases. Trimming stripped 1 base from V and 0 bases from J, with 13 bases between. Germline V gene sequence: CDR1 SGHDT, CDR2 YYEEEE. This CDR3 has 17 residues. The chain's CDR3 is CASSLRQGHATNEKLFF. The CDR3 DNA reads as TGTGCCAGCAGCTTGCGGCAGGGCCATGCAACTAATGAAAAACTGTTTTTT.

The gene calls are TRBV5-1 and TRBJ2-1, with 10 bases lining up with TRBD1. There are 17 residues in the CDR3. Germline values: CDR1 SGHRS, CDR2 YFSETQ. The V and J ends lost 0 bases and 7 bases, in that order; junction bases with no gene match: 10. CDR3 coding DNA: TGCGCCAGCAGCTTGGGGTACGGGACAGGGGACGGAAATGAGCAGTTCTTC. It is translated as CASSLGYGTGDGNEQFF.

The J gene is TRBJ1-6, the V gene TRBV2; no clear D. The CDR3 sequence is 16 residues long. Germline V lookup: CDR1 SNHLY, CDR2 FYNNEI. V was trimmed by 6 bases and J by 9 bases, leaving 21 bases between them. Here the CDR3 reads CASRPGPETLGSPLHF. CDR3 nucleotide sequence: TGTGCCAGCAGACCCGGCCCGGAGACTCTGGGTTCACCCCTCCACTTT.

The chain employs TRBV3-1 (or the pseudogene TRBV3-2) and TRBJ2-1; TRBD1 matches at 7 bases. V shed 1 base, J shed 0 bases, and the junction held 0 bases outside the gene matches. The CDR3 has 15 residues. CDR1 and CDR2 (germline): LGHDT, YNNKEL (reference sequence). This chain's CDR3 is CASSQGQGSYNEQFF. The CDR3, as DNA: TGTGCCAGCAGCCAAGGACAGGGCTCCTACAATGAGCAGTTCTTC.

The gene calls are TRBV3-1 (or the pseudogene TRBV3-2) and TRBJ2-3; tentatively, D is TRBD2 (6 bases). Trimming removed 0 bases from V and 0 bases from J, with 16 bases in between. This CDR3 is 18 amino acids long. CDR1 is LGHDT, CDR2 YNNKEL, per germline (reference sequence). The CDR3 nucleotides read TGTGCCAGCAGCCAAGAGGGGTTTGGCGGGGCTAGCACAGATACGCAGTATTTT. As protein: CASSQEGFGGASTDTQYF.

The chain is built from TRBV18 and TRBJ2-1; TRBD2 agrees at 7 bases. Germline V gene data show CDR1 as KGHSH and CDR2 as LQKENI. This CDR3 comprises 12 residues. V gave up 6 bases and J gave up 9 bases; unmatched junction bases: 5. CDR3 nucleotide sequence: TGTGCCAGCTCGACGGGAGGCACTGAGCAGTTCTTC. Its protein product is CASSTGGTEQFF.

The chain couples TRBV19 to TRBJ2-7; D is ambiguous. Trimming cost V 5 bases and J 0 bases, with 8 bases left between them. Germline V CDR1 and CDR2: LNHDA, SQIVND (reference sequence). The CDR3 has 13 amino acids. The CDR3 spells CASSWAASYEQYF. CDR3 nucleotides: TGTGCCAGTAGTTGGGCAGCCTCCTACGAGCAGTACTTC.

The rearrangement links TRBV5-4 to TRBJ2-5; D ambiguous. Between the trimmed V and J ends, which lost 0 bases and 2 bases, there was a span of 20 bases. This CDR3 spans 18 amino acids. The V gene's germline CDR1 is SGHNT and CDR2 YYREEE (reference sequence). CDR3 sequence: CASSLGPSTLFGQETQYF. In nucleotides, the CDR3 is TGTGCCAGCAGCTTGGGCCCATCCACGTTATTCGGGCAAGAGACCCAGTACTTC.

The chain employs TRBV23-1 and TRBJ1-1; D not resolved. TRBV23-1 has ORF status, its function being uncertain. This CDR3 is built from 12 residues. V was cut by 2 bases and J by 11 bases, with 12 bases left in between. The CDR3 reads CASSQRVGEAFF. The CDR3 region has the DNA TGCGCCAGCAGTCAACGGGTCGGAGAGGCTTTCTTT.

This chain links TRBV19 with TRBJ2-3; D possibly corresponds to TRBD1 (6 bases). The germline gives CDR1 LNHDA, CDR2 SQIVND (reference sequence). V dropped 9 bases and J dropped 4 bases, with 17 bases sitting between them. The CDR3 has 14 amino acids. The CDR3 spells CASYRQASADTQYF. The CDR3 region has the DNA TGTGCCAGCTATAGACAGGCCTCGGCAGATACGCAGTATTTT.